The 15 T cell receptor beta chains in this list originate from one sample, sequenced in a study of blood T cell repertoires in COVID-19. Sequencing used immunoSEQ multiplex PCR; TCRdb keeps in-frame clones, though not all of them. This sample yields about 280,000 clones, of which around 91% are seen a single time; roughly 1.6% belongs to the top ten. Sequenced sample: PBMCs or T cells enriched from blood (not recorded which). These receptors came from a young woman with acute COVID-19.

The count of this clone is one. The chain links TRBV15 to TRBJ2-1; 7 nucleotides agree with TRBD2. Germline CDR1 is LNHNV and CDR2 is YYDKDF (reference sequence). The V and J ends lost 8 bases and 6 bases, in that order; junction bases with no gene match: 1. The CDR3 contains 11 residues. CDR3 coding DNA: TGTGCCACCGGGAGGGGCAATGAGCAGTTCTTC. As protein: CATGRGNEQFF.

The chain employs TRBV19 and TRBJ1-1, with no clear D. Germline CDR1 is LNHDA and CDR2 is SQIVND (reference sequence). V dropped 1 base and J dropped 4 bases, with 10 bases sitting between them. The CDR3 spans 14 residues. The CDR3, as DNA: TGTGCCAGTAGTATAGGGGGTGGAGGCACTGAAGCTTTCTTT. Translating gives CASSIGGGGTEAFF. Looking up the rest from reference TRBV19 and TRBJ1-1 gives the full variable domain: DGGITQSPKYLFRKEGQNVTLSCEQNLNHDAMYWYRQDPGQGLRLIYYSQIVNDFQKGDIAEGYSVSREKKESFPLTVTSAQKNPTAFYLCASSIGGGGTEAFFGQGTRLTVV.

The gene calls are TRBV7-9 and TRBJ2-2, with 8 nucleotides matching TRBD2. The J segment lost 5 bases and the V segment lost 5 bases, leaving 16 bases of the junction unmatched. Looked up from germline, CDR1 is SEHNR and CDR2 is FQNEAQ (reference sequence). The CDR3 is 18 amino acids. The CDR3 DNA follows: TGTGCCAGCAGCGGCCTACTAGCGGCCGGGTACGCGACCGGGGAGCTGTTTTTT. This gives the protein CASSGLLAAGYATGELFF.

The CDR3 is CASSDRYGYNEQFF. DNA for the CDR3: TGTGCCAGTAGTGACAGGTATGGCTACAATGAGCAGTTCTTC. The gene calls are TRBV19 and TRBJ2-1; possibly TRBD1 for D (6 bases). V lost 5 bases to trimming and J lost 3 bases, with 11 bases between them. Germline CDR1 LNHDA, CDR2 SQIVND (reference sequence). The CDR3 is 14 residues long.

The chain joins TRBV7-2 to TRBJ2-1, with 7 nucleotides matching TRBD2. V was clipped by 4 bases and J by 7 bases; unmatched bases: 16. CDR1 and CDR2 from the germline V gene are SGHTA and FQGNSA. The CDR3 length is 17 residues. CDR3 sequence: CASSSFKARTSLNEQFF. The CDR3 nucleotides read TGTGCCAGCAGCTCCTTTAAAGCTAGGACTAGTTTGAATGAGCAGTTCTTC.

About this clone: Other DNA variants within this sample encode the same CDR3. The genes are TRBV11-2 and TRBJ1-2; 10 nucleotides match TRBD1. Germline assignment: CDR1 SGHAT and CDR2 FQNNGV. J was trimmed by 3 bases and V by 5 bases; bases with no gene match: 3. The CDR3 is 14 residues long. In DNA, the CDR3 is TGTGCCAGCAGCCCCGGGACAGGGGACTATGGCTACACCTTC. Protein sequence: CASSPGTGDYGYTF.

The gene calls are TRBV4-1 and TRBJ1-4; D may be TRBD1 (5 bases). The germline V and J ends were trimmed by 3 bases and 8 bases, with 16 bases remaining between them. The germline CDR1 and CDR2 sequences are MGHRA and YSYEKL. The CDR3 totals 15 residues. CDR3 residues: CASSQGYGAREKLFF. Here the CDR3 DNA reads TGCGCCAGCAGCCAGGGGTATGGGGCCCGGGAAAAACTGTTTTTT.

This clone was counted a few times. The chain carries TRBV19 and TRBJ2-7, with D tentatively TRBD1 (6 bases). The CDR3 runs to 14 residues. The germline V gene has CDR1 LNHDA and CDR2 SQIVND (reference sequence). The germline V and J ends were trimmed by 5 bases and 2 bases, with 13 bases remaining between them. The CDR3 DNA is TGTGCCAGTAGTCCTAGGGCAGGGGCCTACGAGCAGTACTTC. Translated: CASSPRAGAYEQYF.

In DNA form, the CDR3 reads TGTGCCAGCAGCAAAACGACTAGCGGGAGGGGTTCAGGTAATGAGCAGTTCTTC. The encoded protein is CASSKTTSGRGSGNEQFF. The V and J genes are TRBV5-8 and TRBJ2-1, with TRBD2 identical over 14 bases. CDR1 and CDR2 (germline): SGHTS, YDEGEE. The CDR3 totals 18 residues. The ends lost 4 bases at V and 7 bases at J; junction bases unmatched: 13. The full variable domain, in which reference TRBV5-8 and TRBJ2-1 provide the parts outside the CDR3, is EAGVTQSPTHLIKTRGQQATLRCSPISGHTSVYWYQQALGLGLQFLLWYDEGEERNRGNFPPRFSGRQFPNYSSELNVNALELEDSALYLCASSKTTSGRGSGNEQFFGPGTRLTVL.

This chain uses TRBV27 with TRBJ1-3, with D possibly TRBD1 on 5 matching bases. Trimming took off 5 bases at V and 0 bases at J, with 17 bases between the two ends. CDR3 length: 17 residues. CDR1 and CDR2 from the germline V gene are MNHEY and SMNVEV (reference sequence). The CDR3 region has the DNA TGTGCCAGCAGTCCCCTCCCCCCGACAGTCTCTGGAAACACCATATATTTT. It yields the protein CASSPLPPTVSGNTIYF.

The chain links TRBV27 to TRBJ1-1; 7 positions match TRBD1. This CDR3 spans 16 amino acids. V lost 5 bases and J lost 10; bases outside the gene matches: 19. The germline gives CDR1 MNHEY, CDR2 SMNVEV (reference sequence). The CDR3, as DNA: TGTGCCAGCAGTCCATCCCCCGGGACAGCCGCGATAGGAGCTTTCTTT. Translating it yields CASSPSPGTAAIGAFF.

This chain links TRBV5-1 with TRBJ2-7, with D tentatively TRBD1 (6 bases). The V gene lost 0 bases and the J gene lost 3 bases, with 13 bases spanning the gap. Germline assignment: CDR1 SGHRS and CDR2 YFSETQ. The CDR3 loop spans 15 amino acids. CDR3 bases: TGCGCCAGCAGCTTGGTAGTGGGACAAGACTACGAGCAGTACTTC. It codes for CASSLVVGQDYEQYF.

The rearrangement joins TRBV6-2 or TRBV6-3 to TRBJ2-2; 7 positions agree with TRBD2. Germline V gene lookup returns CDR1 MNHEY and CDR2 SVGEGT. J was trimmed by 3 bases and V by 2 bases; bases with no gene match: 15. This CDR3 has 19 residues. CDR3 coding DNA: TGTGCCAGCAGTTACCTCTGGGAATGGAGGGAGGGTCACACCGGGGAGCTGTTTTTT. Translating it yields CASSYLWEWREGHTGELFF.

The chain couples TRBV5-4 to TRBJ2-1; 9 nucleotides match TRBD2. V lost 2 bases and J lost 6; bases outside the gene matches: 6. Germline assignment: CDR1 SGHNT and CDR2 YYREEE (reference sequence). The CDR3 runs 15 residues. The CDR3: CASSLGGRALNEQFF. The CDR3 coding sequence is TGTGCCAGCAGCTTAGGCGGGAGGGCCCTCAATGAGCAGTTCTTC.

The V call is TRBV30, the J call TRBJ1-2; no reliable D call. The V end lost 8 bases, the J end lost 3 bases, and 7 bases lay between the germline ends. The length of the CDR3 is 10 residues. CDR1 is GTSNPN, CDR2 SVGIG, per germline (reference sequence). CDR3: CAHRDYGYTF. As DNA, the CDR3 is TGTGCCCACCGGGACTATGGCTACACCTTC.